The 21 T cell receptor beta chains reported below all come from one sample, sequenced in a study of beta chain features in type 1 diabetes. Expressed TCRB transcripts were sequenced, since all the RNA that had been isolated was reverse transcribed. Here immunoSEQ multiplex PCR was the method, and the copy in TCRdb shows in-frame clones only, minus some. The sample has about 360,000 clones, approximately 12% seen once. The sequenced material came from naive CD4+ T cells from blood. Source of these receptors: a man aged 18 to 30 in good health.

Only a few counts were recorded for this clone. This chain uses TRBV7-3 with TRBJ1-1, with D tentatively TRBD1 (5 bases). This CDR3 is 15 amino acids long. Trimming shortened V by 8 bases and J by 0 bases, and 16 bases separated the two germline ends. Germline-derived CDR1 and CDR2 are SGHTA and FQGTGA. CDR3 loop: CASRPEGGVNTEAFF. DNA for the CDR3: TGTGCCAGCCGACCCGAGGGAGGGGTGAACACTGAAGCTTTCTTT.

This clone was counted between two and nine times. V gene TRBV30 combines with J gene TRBJ1-1, with D unresolved. The CDR3 totals 13 residues. The germline V and J ends were trimmed by 0 bases and 4 bases, with 9 bases remaining between them. CDR1 GTSNPN and CDR2 SVGIG come from the germline V gene (reference sequence). Written as DNA, the CDR3 is TGTGCCTGGAGTGTAGAGGGAGTCACTGAAGCTTTCTTT. Residues: CAWSVEGVTEAFF.

This clone was found a few times. The V and J genes are TRBV4-3 and TRBJ2-1; 8 bases agree with TRBD2. The trim removed 0 bases at V and 6 bases at J, leaving 4 bases unmatched. There are 15 residues in the CDR3. Germline CDR1 and CDR2: LGHNA and YSLEER. The CDR3 DNA reads TGCGCCAGCAGCCAAGAGACTAGCGTGCCCAATGAGCAGTTCTTC. The encoded protein is CASSQETSVPNEQFF.

V gene TRBV2 combines with J gene TRBJ2-7; D is possibly TRBD1 (6 bases). The ends were cut back, 8 bases at V and 3 bases at J, with 8 bases in the middle. CDR3 length: 11 amino acids. CDR1 and CDR2 from the germline V gene are SNHLY and FYNNEI. CDR3 coding DNA: TGTGCCAGCCAACAGGGCTACGAGCAGTACTTC. The encoded protein is CASQQGYEQYF.

This clone turned up a few times. The V call is TRBV7-9, the J call TRBJ2-3; 12 bases are shared with TRBD2. Germline V lookup: CDR1 SEHNR, CDR2 FQNEAQ (reference sequence). The CDR3 totals 18 residues. The V segment lost 2 bases and the J segment 4 bases; nucleotides outside the gene matches: 10. The CDR3 DNA reads TGTGCCAGCAGCTTACCTGGACTAGCGGGACGAGGGTCAGATACGCAGTATTTT. Amino acids: CASSLPGLAGRGSDTQYF.

The rearrangement uses TRBV10-3 and TRBJ1-1, with D unclear. V was clipped by 3 bases and J by 4 bases, with 12 bases between them. There are 14 residues in the CDR3. Germline CDR1 reads ENHRY; CDR2 reads SYGVKD. The CDR3 reads CAISERGSGTEAFF. The CDR3 nucleotides read TGTGCCATCAGTGAAAGAGGGTCGGGCACTGAAGCTTTCTTT.

As concerns this clone: A read error may produce the germline difference seen at one junction end. The chain links TRBV4-2 to TRBJ2-7, with 8 bases fitting TRBD2. This CDR3 region has 13 residues. Per the germline V gene, CDR1 is LGHNA and CDR2 is YNFKEQ. The CDR3 sequence is CASSQDLERGLVF. The CDR3 nucleotides are TGTGCCAGCAGCCAAGATTTGGAGCGGGGGTTGGTCTTC.

This clone has just a few counts. V gene TRBV5-4 combines with J gene TRBJ2-2, with TRBD2 identical over 10 bases. V lost 5 bases to trimming and J lost 6 bases; unmatched junction nucleotides: 10. The germline CDR1 and CDR2 sequences are SGHNT and YYREEE (reference sequence). CDR3 length: 16 residues. In nucleotides, the CDR3 is TGTGCCAGCAGTCATGCGGGCCTAGCGGGAGCCGGGGAGCTGTTTTTT. The encoded protein is CASSHAGLAGAGELFF. Full variable domain (remainder filled in from reference TRBV5-4 and TRBJ2-2): ETGVTQSPTHLIKTRGQQVTLRCSSQSGHNTVSWYQQALGQGPQFIFQYYREEENGRGNFPPRFSGLQFPNYSSELNVNALELDDSALYLCASSHAGLAGAGELFFGEGSRLTVL.

The chain links TRBV7-2 to TRBJ2-1, with 7 positions matching TRBD2. The CDR3 contains 14 residues. The V and J ends lost 5 bases and 8 bases, in that order; junction bases with no gene match: 9. Germline V gives CDR1 SGHTA, CDR2 FQGNSA. The CDR3 nucleotides read TGTGCCAGCAGCCTCCCGGGCGGGGGTGATGAGCAGTTCTTC. This translates into CASSLPGGGDEQFF.

This clone was found a few times. The rearrangement uses TRBV11-1 and TRBJ2-1; 11 bases align to TRBD2. The CDR3 runs 16 residues. Trimming removed 4 bases from V and 2 bases from J; junction bases left unmatched: 4. The germline CDR1 and CDR2 sequences are SGHAT and FQDESV (reference sequence). The CDR3 coding sequence is TGTGCCAGCAGCTCCCTAGCGGGAGGACCCTACAATGAGCAGTTCTTC. Translation gives CASSSLAGGPYNEQFF.

This clone turned up a few times. V is TRBV30 and J is TRBJ2-3; D ambiguous. The V and J ends lost 4 bases and 1 base respectively, with 6 bases between them. The germline V gene encodes CDR1 GTSNPN and CDR2 SVGIG (reference sequence). This CDR3 has 12 amino acids. The CDR3 is CAWMAGTDTQYF. The CDR3 coding sequence is TGTGCCTGGATGGCCGGCACAGATACGCAGTATTTT. Combining the CDR3 with reference TRBV30 and TRBJ2-3 gives the whole variable domain SQTIHQWPATLVQPVGSPLSLECTVEGTSNPNLYWYRQAAGRGLQLLFYSVGIGQISSEVPQNLSASRPQDRQFILSSKKLLLSDSGFYLCAWMAGTDTQYFGPGTRLTVL.

This clone was detected only a few times. This sequence joins TRBV30 and TRBJ2-1; maybe TRBD2 (7 bases). This CDR3 has 13 amino acids. Deletions cut 2 bases from V and 6 bases from J, with 11 bases between. The germline CDR1 and CDR2 sequences are GTSNPN and SVGIG (reference sequence). CDR3 in amino acids: CAWSRGGPNEQFF. The CDR3 DNA follows: TGTGCCTGGAGTAGGGGGGGGCCCAATGAGCAGTTCTTC.

This clone turned up a few times. The V and J genes are TRBV2 and TRBJ2-7; TRBD1 matches 8 bases. This CDR3 contains 13 residues. After removal of 7 bases from V and 6 bases from J, the junction contained 8 bases not matched to a gene. Per germline, CDR1 SNHLY and CDR2 FYNNEI. CDR3 sequence: CASTWTGTGEQYF. The DNA of the CDR3 is TGTGCCAGCACATGGACAGGGACGGGCGAGCAGTACTTC.

In this sample, this clone turned up a few times. V usage is TRBV28 and J usage is TRBJ2-7, with 7 bases fitting TRBD2. The V gene end was trimmed by 6 bases and the J gene end by 3 bases; junction bases not matched to a gene: 11. Germline-derived CDR1 and CDR2 are MDHEN and SYDVKM. This CDR3 has 15 residues. CDR3 residues: CASSVGGNLIYEQYF. CDR3 nucleotide sequence: TGTGCCAGCAGCGTCGGGGGGAACTTGATCTACGAGCAGTACTTC.

This clone was seen a few times. In nucleotides, the CDR3 is TGTGCCAGCATCCCCCAGGGTTCTATAGTGGCCTCCTACGAGCAGTACTTC. Translated: CASIPQGSIVASYEQYF. The V gene is TRBV13, the J gene TRBJ2-7, with TRBD1 as a possible D gene (5 bases). The CDR3 contains 17 residues. Germline CDR1 PRHDT, CDR2 FYEKMQ (reference sequence). Trimming left V 7 bases short and J 0 bases short, with 22 bases between.

This clone was observed a handful of times. The rearrangement uses TRBV4-2 and TRBJ2-5; perhaps TRBD2 as D (6 bases). V lost 5 bases to trimming and J lost 2 bases, with 15 bases between them. The CDR3 contains 15 residues. In germline, CDR1 is LGHNA, CDR2 YNFKEQ. DNA of the CDR3: TGTGCCAGCAGCTTGGTCGGCGGGGTGCAAGAGACCCAGTACTTC. Translation: CASSLVGGVQETQYF.

The chain's CDR3 is CASSSRGGTYNEQFF. CDR3 coding DNA: TGTGCCAGCAGCTCGCGGGGGGGCACCTACAATGAGCAGTTCTTC. The chain combines TRBV7-3 with TRBJ2-1, with 9 positions matching TRBD2. Trimming at V came to 4 bases and at J to 2 bases, leaving 3 bases not matched to a gene. The CDR3 runs 15 residues. Germline V gives CDR1 SGHTA, CDR2 FQGTGA.

At least ten counts were recorded for this clone. The rearrangement links TRBV30 to TRBJ2-5; 11 bases agree with TRBD2. The germline CDR1 and CDR2 sequences are GTSNPN and SVGIG (reference sequence). After removal of 5 bases from V and 5 bases from J, the junction contained 4 bases not matched to a gene. CDR3 length: 13 amino acids. The CDR3 DNA sequence: TGTGCCTGGGCTAGCGGGGGGTTTGAGACCCAGTACTTC. Its protein product is CAWASGGFETQYF. Combining the CDR3 with reference TRBV30 and TRBJ2-5 gives the whole variable domain SQTIHQWPATLVQPVGSPLSLECTVEGTSNPNLYWYRQAAGRGLQLLFYSVGIGQISSEVPQNLSASRPQDRQFILSSKKLLLSDSGFYLCAWASGGFETQYFGPGTRLLVL.

This clone was detected only a few times. This chain uses TRBV28 with TRBJ1-2; tentatively, D is TRBD1 (5 bases). CDR1 MDHEN and CDR2 SYDVKM come from the germline V gene. The CDR3 totals 14 residues. V gave up 1 base and J gave up 4 bases, with 10 bases separating them. CDR3 bases: TGTGCCAGCAGTTTATCTCCGCAGGGCTATGGCTACACCTTC. Protein sequence: CASSLSPQGYGYTF.

This clone has more than one count but fewer than ten. This chain connects TRBV4-3 to TRBJ1-6; TRBD1 agrees at 9 bases. The CDR3 runs 15 residues. The V gene's germline CDR1 is LGHNA and CDR2 YSLEER. J was trimmed by 10 bases and V by 2 bases; bases with no gene match: 6. DNA of the CDR3: TGCGCCAGCAGCCAAAACAGGGGGCGCGAATCACCCCTCCACTTT. Amino acid sequence: CASSQNRGRESPLHF.

This clone was seen only a few times. V is TRBV18 and J is TRBJ2-7; D is possibly TRBD2 (6 bases). This CDR3 has 17 amino acids. Trimming stripped 4 bases from V and 3 bases from J, with 22 bases between. Germline V gives CDR1 KGHSH, CDR2 LQKENI. CDR3: CASSLTMVAALLYEQYF. CDR3 DNA sequence: TGTGCCAGCTCACTTACTATGGTAGCGGCCTTGCTCTACGAGCAGTACTTC.